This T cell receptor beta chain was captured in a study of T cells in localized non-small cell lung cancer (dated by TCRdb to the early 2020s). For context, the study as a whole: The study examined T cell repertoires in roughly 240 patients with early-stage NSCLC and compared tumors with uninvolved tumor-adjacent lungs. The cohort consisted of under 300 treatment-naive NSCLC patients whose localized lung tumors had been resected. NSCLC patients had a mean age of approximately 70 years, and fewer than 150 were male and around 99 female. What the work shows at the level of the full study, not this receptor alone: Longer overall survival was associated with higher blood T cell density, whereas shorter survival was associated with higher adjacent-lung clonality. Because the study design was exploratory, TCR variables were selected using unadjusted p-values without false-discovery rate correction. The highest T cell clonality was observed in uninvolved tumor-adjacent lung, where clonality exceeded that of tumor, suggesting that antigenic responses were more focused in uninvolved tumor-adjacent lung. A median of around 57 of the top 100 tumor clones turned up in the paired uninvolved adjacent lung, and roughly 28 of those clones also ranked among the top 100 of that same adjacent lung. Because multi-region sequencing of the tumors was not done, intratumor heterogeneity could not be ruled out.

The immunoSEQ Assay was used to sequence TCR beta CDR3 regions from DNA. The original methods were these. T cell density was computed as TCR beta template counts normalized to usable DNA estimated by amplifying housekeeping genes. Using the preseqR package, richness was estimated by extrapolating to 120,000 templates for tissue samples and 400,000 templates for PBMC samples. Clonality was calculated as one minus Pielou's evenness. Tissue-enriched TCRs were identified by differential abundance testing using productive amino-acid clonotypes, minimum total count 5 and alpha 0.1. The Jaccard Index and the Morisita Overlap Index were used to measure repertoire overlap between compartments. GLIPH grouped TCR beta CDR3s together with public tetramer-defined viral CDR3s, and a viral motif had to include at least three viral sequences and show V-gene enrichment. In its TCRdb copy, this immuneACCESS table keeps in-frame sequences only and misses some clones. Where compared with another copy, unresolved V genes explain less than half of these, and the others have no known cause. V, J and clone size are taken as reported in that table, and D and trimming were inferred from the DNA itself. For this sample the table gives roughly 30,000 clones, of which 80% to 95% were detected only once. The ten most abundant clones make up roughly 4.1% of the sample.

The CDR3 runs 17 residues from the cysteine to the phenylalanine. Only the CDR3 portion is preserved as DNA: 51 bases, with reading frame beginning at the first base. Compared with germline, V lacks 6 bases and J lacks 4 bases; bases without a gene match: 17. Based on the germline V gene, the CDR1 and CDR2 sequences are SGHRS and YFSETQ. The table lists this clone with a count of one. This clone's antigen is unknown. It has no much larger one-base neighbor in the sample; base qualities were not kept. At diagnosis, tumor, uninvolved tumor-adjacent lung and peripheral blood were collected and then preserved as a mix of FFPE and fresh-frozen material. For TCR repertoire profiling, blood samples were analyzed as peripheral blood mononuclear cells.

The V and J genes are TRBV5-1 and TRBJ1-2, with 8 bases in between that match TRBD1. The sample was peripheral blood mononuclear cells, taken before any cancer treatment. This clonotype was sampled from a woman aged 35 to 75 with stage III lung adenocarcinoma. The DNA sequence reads TGCGCCAGCACCACCAGAGGGGGACCGGGACAGGCCTATGGCTACACCTTC. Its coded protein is CASTTRGGPGQAYGYTF.